The entry below describes one TCR beta chain. Its antigen is unknown. This table comes from immunoSEQ multiplex PCR, and its TCRdb copy is limited to in-frame clones, with some not included. Of 220,000 or so clones listed, less than 85% were seen once; the top ten hold around 5.4%. Per germline, CDR1 MNHEY and CDR2 SMNVEV (reference sequence). The V gene lost 6 bases and the J gene lost 1 base, with 9 bases spanning the gap. This CDR3 is built from 14 residues. This sample stems from a study of cytomegalovirus exposure and HLA in healthy donors. Overall study: A subsequent analysis stated that the 120 or so validation repertoires were run on the same platform as the approximately 700 first-cohort repertoires. Overall study findings and caveats: Accounts indicate the classifier identified cytomegalovirus status with strong specificity and sensitivity.

The donors were members of the roughly 120-subject validation cohort (separate from the approximately 670-subject first cohort). This chain links TRBV27 with TRBJ2-2, with TRBD2 as a possible D gene (6 bases). Material: PBMCs. The TCR originated in a woman under 30 in good health and CMV-seronegative. Here the CDR3 reads CASSPGLNTGELFF. The CDR3 region has the DNA TGTGCCAGCAGCCCGGGACTGAACACCGGGGAGCTGTTTTTT.